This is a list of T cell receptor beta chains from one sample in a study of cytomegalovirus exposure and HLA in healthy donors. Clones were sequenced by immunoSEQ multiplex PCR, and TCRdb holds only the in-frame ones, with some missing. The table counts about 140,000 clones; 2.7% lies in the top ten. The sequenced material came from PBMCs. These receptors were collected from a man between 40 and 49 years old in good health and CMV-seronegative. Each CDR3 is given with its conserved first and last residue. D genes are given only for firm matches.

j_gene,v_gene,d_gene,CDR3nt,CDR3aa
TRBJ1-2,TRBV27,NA,TGTGCCAGCAGTTTACGGGGGAGAGGTTATGGCTACACCTTC,CASSLRGRGYGYTF
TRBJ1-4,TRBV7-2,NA,TGTGCCAGCAGCCCTAGAGGGCCAGGGGCCGTATATAATGAAAAACTGTTTTTT,CASSPRGPGAVYNEKLFF
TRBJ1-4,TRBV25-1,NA,TGTGCCAGCAGGAGTAATAATGAAAAACTGTTTTTT,CASRSNNEKLFF
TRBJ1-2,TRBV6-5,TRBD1,TGTGCCACTCGGACAGGGATGGACTATGGCTACACCTTC,CATRTGMDYGYTF
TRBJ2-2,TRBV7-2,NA,TGTGCCAGCAGTAACACAGGGCTGAACACCGGGGAGCTGTTTTTT,CASSNTGLNTGELFF
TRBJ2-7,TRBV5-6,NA,TGTGCCAGCAGCTCCGGTAGTTCCCCTTCCTACGAGCAGTACTTC,CASSSGSSPSYEQYF
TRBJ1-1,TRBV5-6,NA,TGTGCCAGCAGCTTGGGGGGAGGCACTGAAGCTTTCTTT,CASSLGGGTEAFF
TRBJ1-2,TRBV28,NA,TGTGCCAGCAGTTTTCCAGGGGAATACGGCTACACCTTC,CASSFPGEYGYTF
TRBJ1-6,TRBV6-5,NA,TGTGCCAGCAGCCCCGGACAAACCTATAATTCACCCCTCCACTTT,CASSPGQTYNSPLHF
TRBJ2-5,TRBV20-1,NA,TGCAGTGCTTTAGTTGGGACCCAGTACTTC,CSALVGTQYF
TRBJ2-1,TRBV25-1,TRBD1,TGTGCCGCTGGACAGGGCTACAATGAGCAGTTCTTC,CAAGQGYNEQFF
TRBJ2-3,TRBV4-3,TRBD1,TGCGCCAGCAGCCAAGATAGGGGGACAGGGGGCGCCGATACGCAGTATTTT,CASSQDRGTGGADTQYF
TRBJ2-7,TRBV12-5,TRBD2,TGTGCTAGTGGTTTGGAACCTAGCGGGGAAAGCTCCTACGAGCAGTACTTC,CASGLEPSGESSYEQYF
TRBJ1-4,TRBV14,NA,TGTGCCAGCAGAGGGGCCTCTGGAAAACTGTTTTTT,CASRGASGKLFF
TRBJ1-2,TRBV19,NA,TGTGCCAGTGGGGCAGTCGGAACAGGAAACTATGGCTACACCTTC,CASGAVGTGNYGYTF
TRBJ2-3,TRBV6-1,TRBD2,TGTGCCAGCAGTGAAACGGGACTAGCGGGGGGGAGGTTAAGAACAGATACGCAGTATTTT,CASSETGLAGGRLRTDTQYF
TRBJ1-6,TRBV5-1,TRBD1,TGCGCCAGCAGCACGGACAGGGGCGGGTCACCCCTCCACTTT,CASSTDRGGSPLHF
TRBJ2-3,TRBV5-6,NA,TGTGCCAGCAGCTTGAAATCAGGGCCGGACACAGATACGCAGTATTTT,CASSLKSGPDTDTQYF
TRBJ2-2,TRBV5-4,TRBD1,TGTGCCAGCAGCTGGAGACAGGGACCCGGGGAGCTGTTTTTT,CASSWRQGPGELFF
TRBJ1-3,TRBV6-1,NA,TGTGCCAGCATGAAGAAGCGAGTCTCTGGAAACACCATATATTTT,CASMKKRVSGNTIYF
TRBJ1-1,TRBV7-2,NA,TGTGCCAGCAGCTTATTTGGTGGGGTAAGGGGCACTGAAGCTTTCTTT,CASSLFGGVRGTEAFF
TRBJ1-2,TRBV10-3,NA,TGTGCCATCAGGTTGGGGGGTTCTTCTGGCTACACCTTC,CAIRLGGSSGYTF
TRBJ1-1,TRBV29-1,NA,TGCAGCGTCGAGAGGAACACTGAAGCTTTCTTT,CSVERNTEAFF
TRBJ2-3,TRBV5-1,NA,TGCGCCAGCAGCTCGGGGACAAAGGTATCTAGCACAGATACGCAGTATTTT,CASSSGTKVSSTDTQYF
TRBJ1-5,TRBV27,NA,TGTGCCAGCAGTCCCATAGCCGGGAACAATCAGCCCCAGCATTTT,CASSPIAGNNQPQHF
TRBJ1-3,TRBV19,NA,TGTGCCAGTAGTATCGGGAGCTACTCTGGAAACACCATATATTTT,CASSIGSYSGNTIYF
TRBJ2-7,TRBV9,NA,TGTGCCAGCAGCATGGGACTGGCCAGCTCCTACGAGCAGTACTTC,CASSMGLASSYEQYF
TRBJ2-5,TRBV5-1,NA,TGCGCCAGCAGCTTAGAACCAGGGATCCGAAACCAGTACTTC,CASSLEPGIRNQYF
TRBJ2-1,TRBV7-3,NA,TGTGCCAGCAGCATGGGAGGGGGTCCCTTGAACAATGAGCAGTTCTTC,CASSMGGGPLNNEQFF